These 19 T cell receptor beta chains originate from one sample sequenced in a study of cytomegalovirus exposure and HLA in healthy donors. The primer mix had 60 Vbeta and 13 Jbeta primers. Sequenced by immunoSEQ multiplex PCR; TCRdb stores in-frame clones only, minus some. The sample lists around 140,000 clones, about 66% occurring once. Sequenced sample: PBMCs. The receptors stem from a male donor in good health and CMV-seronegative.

CDR3 sequence (DNA): TGCGCCAGCGAATCAGGCTACGAGCAGTACTTC. Translation: CASESGYEQYF. The V and J genes are TRBV10-2 and TRBJ2-7; D uncertain. The ends were cut back, 8 bases at V and 3 bases at J, with 8 bases in the middle. Per the germline V gene, CDR1 is WSHSY and CDR2 is SAAADI. The CDR3 runs to 11 residues.

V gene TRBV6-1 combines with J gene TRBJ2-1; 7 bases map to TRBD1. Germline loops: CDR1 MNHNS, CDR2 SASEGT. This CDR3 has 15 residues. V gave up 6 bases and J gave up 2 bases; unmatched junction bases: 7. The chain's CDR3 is CASRDPRGPYNEQFF. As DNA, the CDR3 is TGTGCCAGCAGGGACCCAAGGGGGCCCTACAATGAGCAGTTCTTC.

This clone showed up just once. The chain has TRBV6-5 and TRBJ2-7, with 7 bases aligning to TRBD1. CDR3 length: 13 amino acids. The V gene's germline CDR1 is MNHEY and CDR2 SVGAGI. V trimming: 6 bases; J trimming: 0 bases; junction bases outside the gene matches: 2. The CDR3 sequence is CASRDRSSYEQYF. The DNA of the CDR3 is TGTGCCAGCAGGGACAGGAGCTCCTACGAGCAGTACTTC.

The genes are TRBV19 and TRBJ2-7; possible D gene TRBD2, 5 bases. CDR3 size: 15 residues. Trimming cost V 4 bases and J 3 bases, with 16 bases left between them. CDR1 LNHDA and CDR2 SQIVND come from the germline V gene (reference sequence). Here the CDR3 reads CASSKGPQRDYEQYF. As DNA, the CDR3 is TGTGCCAGTAGTAAAGGGCCTCAACGGGACTACGAGCAGTACTTC.

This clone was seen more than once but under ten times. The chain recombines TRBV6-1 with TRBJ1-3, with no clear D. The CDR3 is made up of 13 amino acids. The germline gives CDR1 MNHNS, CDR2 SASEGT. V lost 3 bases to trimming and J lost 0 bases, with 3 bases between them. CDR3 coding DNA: TGTGCCAGCAGTGATTACTCTGGAAACACCATATATTTT. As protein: CASSDYSGNTIYF.

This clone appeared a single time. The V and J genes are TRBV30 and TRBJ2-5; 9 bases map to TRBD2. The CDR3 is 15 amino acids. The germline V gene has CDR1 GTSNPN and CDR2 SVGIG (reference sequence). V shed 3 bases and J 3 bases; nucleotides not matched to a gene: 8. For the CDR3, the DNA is TGTGCCTGGAGCCGGAGACTAGCGGTGGAAGAGACCCAGTACTTC. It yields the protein CAWSRRLAVEETQYF.

For the CDR3, the DNA is TGTGCCAGCAGAAAACCGGGACAGGGGATCTACGAGCAGTACTTC. As protein: CASRKPGQGIYEQYF. The chain carries TRBV6-5 and TRBJ2-7, with TRBD1 matching 10 bases. CDR3 size: 15 residues. Germline V gene sequence: CDR1 MNHEY, CDR2 SVGAGI. Trimming took 6 bases from V and 3 from J; bases not matched to a gene: 8.

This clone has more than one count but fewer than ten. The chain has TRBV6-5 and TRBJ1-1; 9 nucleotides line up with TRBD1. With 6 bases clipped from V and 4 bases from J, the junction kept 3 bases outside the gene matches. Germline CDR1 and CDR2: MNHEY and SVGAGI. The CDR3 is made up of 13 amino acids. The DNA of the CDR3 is TGTGCCAGCAGGGGACAGGGCGGCACTGAAGCTTTCTTT. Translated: CASRGQGGTEAFF.

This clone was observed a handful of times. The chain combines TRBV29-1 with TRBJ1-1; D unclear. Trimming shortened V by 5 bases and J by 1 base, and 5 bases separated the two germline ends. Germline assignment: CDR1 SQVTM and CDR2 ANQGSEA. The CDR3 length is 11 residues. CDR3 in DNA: TGCAGCGTTCATCAGAACACTGAAGCTTTCTTT. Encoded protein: CSVHQNTEAFF.

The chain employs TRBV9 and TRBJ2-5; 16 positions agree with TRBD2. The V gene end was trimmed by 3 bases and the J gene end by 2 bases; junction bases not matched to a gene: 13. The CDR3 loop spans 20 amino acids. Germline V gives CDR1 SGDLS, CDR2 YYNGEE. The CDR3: CASSAGRPGLAGGKQETQYF. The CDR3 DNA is TGTGCCAGCAGCGCCGGTAGACCGGGACTAGCGGGGGGGAAACAAGAGACCCAGTACTTC.

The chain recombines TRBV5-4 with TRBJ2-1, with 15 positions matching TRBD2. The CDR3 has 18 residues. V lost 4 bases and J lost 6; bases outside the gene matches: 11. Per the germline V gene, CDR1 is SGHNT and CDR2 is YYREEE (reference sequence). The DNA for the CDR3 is TGTGCCAGCAGCCTTAACGGACTAGCGGGGGGGCAAATCAATGAGCAGTTCTTC. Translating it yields CASSLNGLAGGQINEQFF.

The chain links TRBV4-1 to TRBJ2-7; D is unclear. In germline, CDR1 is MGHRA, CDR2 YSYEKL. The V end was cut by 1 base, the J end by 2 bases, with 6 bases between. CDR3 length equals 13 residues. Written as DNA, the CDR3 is TGCGCCAGCAGCCAAGGACTTCCCTACGAGCAGTACTTC. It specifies CASSQGLPYEQYF.

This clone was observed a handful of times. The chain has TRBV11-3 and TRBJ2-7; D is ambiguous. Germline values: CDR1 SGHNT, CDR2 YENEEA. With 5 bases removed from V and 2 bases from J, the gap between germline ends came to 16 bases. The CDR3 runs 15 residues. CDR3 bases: TGTGCCAGCAGCCTAGGGCCAGGCCTTACCTACGAGCAGTACTTC. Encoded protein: CASSLGPGLTYEQYF.

CDR3 sequence reads: CASSLARVPSSGANVLTF. The CDR3 DNA reads as TGTGCCAGCAGCTTAGCCCGGGTCCCATCGTCTGGGGCCAACGTCCTGACTTTC. J is TRBJ2-6 and V is TRBV11-2; D is unresolved. This CDR3 is 18 amino acids long. Trimming removed 1 base from V and 1 base from J, with 14 bases in between. Germline V gene sequence: CDR1 SGHAT, CDR2 FQNNGV.

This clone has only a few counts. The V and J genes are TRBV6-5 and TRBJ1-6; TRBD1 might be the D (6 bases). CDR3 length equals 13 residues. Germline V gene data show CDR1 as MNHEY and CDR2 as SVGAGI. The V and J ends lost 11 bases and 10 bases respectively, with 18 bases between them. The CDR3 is CASSTGLRSPLHF. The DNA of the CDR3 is TGTGCCTCGAGTACAGGGTTGAGATCACCCCTCCACTTT.

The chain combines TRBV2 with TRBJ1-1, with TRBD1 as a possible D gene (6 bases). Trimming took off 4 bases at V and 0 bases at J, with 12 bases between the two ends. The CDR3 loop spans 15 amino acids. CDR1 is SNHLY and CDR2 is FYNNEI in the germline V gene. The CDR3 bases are TGTGCCAGCAGTGTCGACAGGCGATTGAACACTGAAGCTTTCTTT. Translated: CASSVDRRLNTEAFF.

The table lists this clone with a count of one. The CDR3 reads CASSETGPNSPLHF. The CDR3 DNA is TGTGCCAGCAGCGAGACAGGGCCCAATTCACCCCTCCACTTT. This chain joins TRBV2 and TRBJ1-6, with 7 bases identical to TRBD1. CDR3 length: 14 residues. V lost 6 bases to trimming and J lost 7 bases; unmatched junction nucleotides: 6. Germline loops: CDR1 SNHLY, CDR2 FYNNEI.

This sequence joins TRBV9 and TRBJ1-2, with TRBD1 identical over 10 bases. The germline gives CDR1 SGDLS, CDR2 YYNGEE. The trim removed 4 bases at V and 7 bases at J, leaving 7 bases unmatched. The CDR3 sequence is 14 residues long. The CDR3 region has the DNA TGTGCCAGCAGCCCCATGACAGGGGGCGTTGGCTACACCTTC. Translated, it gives CASSPMTGGVGYTF.

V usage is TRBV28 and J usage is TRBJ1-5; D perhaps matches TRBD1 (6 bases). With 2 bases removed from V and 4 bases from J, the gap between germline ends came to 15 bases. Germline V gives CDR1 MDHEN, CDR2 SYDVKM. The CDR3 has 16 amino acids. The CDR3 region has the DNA TGTGCCAGCAGTTTACTTGCCGACAGGAATAATCAGCCCCAGCATTTT. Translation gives CASSLLADRNNQPQHF. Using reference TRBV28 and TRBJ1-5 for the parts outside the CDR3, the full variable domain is DVKVTQSSRYLVKRTGEKVFLECVQDMDHENMFWYRQDPGLGLRLIYFSYDVKMKEKGDIPEGYSVSREKKERFSLILESASTNQTSMYLCASSLLADRNNQPQHFGDGTRLSIL.